These 22 T cell receptor beta chains were sequenced from one sample in a study. MiXCR was run by TCRdb on the RT-PCR reads, yielding one entry per CDR3 protein. The sample contains about 4,200 distinct CDR3 sequences, 30% to 40% of which appear only once. The source material was memory CD4+ T cells from salivary gland. These receptors were collected from a female donor with primary Sjogren's syndrome.

The gene calls are TRBV2 and TRBJ2-6; D is unresolved. Trimming removed 1 base at V and 1 base at J, with 14 bases between. CDR1 SNHLY and CDR2 FYNNEI come from the germline V gene. The CDR3 is 18 residues long. CDR3 protein: CASSEGSFIKSGANVLTF. The CDR3 DNA is TGTGCCAGCAGTGAAGGGAGCTTTATTAAATCTGGGGCCAACGTCCTGACTTTC.

In its sample, this clonotype is medium-sized. The chain recombines TRBV5-1 with TRBJ1-2; a possible D gene is TRBD1 (5 bases). The germline V gene has CDR1 SGHRS and CDR2 YFSETQ. The V gene lost 0 bases and the J gene lost 6 bases, with 12 bases spanning the gap. CDR3 length equals 14 residues. Here the CDR3 DNA reads TGCGCCAGCAGCTTGGCCTTGTCAGGGAATGGCTACACCTTC. Amino acid sequence: CASSLALSGNGYTF.

Within the sample, this clonotype is medium-sized (0.01 to 0.1%). The V and J genes are TRBV5-5 and TRBJ2-1; D uncertain. The germline V and J ends were trimmed by 2 bases and 10 bases, with 4 bases remaining between them. This CDR3 contains 10 residues. Per germline, CDR1 SGHKS and CDR2 YYEKEE (reference sequence). CDR3 DNA sequence: TGTGCCAGCAGCTTTAAAGAGCAGTTCTTC. This encodes CASSFKEQFF.

The CDR3 sequence: CSASRDSRNTEAFF. The CDR3 coding sequence is TGCAGTGCTAGCCGGGACAGCCGGAACACTGAAGCTTTCTTT. The chain joins TRBV20-1 to TRBJ1-1, with 7 positions matching TRBD1. This CDR3 has 14 amino acids. The germline gives CDR1 DFQATT, CDR2 SNEGSKA (reference sequence). With V trimmed by 3 bases and J by 1 base, 5 bases remained unmatched.

The genes are TRBV20-1 and TRBJ1-1; D not resolved. This CDR3 comprises 11 residues. V was clipped by 0 bases and J by 4 bases, with 3 bases between them. Germline V lookup: CDR1 DFQATT, CDR2 SNEGSKA (reference sequence). The chain's CDR3 is CSARDSTEAFF. CDR3 nucleotides: TGCAGTGCTAGAGATAGCACTGAAGCTTTCTTT.

This clonotype rates as medium-sized. The chain uses TRBV20-1 and TRBJ2-1, with 7 bases lining up with TRBD1. The CDR3 is 16 residues long. The V gene's germline CDR1 is DFQATT and CDR2 SNEGSKA (reference sequence). V trimming: 2 bases; J trimming: 3 bases; junction bases outside the gene matches: 10. CDR3 residues: CSARRMTAGGYNEQFF. As DNA, the CDR3 is TGCAGTGCTAGACGGATGACGGCAGGGGGCTACAATGAGCAGTTCTTC.

The chain recombines TRBV2 with TRBJ2-3; D might be TRBD1 or TRBD2, each matching 5 bases. The CDR3 extends over 15 amino acids. CDR1 is SNHLY and CDR2 is FYNNEI in the germline V gene. V was shortened by 6 bases and J by 5 bases, with 18 bases between the two germline ends. CDR3 amino acids: CASSFHGAGGDTQYF. CDR3 bases: TGTGCCAGCAGCTTCCATGGGGCAGGAGGAGATACGCAGTATTTT.

This clonotype was observed at least ten times. The chain uses TRBV18 and TRBJ1-2, with D tentatively TRBD1 (6 bases). From germline, CDR1 is KGHSH and CDR2 LQKENI. The V end was cut by 5 bases, the J end by 2 bases, with 9 bases between. This CDR3 region has 13 residues. The CDR3 reads CASSTTGNYGYTF. In nucleotides, the CDR3 is TGTGCCAGCTCAACTACAGGGAACTATGGCTACACCTTC.

By proportion, this clonotype is medium-sized. This rearrangement joins TRBV24-1 to TRBJ2-3; 9 nucleotides agree with TRBD2. Unmatched junction bases numbered 6, after V lost 7 bases and J lost 5 bases. This CDR3 region has 14 residues. CDR1 and CDR2 (germline): KGHDR, SFDVKD. The chain's CDR3 is CATSSSGGQDTQYF. The CDR3 DNA reads TGTGCCACCAGCTCAAGCGGGGGGCAAGATACGCAGTATTTT.

Within the sample, this clonotype is medium-sized. The chain couples TRBV7-2 to TRBJ2-3; 7 bases fit TRBD1. J gave up 6 bases and V 7 bases, and 10 bases lay outside the gene matches. CDR1 SGHTA and CDR2 FQGNSA come from the germline V gene. This CDR3 is built from 14 residues. CDR3: CASTPGQPSDTQYF. DNA for the CDR3: TGTGCCAGCACCCCGGGACAGCCTTCGGATACGCAGTATTTT.

This clonotype is deemed medium-sized. V and J are TRBV6-5 and TRBJ2-1; no clear D. CDR1 MNHEY and CDR2 SVGAGI come from the germline V gene. Trimming cost V 4 bases and J 8 bases, with 18 bases left between them. The CDR3 is made up of 15 amino acids. CDR3 in amino acids: CASSSAARGLDEQFF. The CDR3 region has the DNA TGTGCCAGCAGTTCGGCGGCCCGAGGTCTCGATGAGCAGTTCTTC.

This clonotype was found a few times. This chain joins TRBV5-5 and TRBJ1-1; D unresolved. The germline CDR1 and CDR2 sequences are SGHKS and YYEKEE (reference sequence). This CDR3 contains 14 residues. The V gene lost 0 bases and the J gene lost 3 bases, with 9 bases spanning the gap. The CDR3 region is CASSLGGKDTEAFF. Written as DNA, the CDR3 is TGTGCCAGCAGCTTGGGAGGGAAGGACACTGAAGCTTTCTTT.

The chain links TRBV6-2 or TRBV6-3 to TRBJ1-3; 9 positions agree with TRBD1. CDR3 length equals 14 residues. CDR1 and CDR2 (germline): MNHEY, SVGEGT. J was trimmed by 4 bases and V by 6 bases; bases with no gene match: 4. This chain's CDR3 is CASRTGTGGNTIYF. CDR3 sequence (DNA): TGTGCCAGCAGGACCGGGACAGGGGGAAACACCATATATTTT.

V usage is TRBV20-1 and J usage is TRBJ2-1; no definite D call. The germline V gene has CDR1 DFQATT and CDR2 SNEGSKA (reference sequence). The CDR3 extends over 15 amino acids. Trimming left V 0 bases short and J 3 bases short, with 12 bases between. CDR3 nucleotide sequence: TGCAGTGCTAGAGACCCGGGCGGACGCTACAATGAGCAGTTCTTC. Residues: CSARDPGGRYNEQFF.

This clonotype was counted once. It is unclear where the CDR3 begins or ends on the DNA, so no DNA is shown, and the CDR3 is as TCRdb lists it. The J gene is TRBJ2-1, the V gene TRBV11-3; TRBD1 reflects the table's D call only, with no check against the DNA. The CDR3 sequence runs 21 residues, both termini included. The germline CDR1 and CDR2 sequences are SGHNT and YENEEA. The CDR3 sequence: CASSFYICSARDWAGSNEQFF.

In this sample, this clonotype turned up many times. The chain uses TRBV15 and TRBJ2-1, with 11 bases identical to TRBD2. This CDR3 has 18 residues. Germline V gene lookup returns CDR1 LNHNV and CDR2 YYDKDF (reference sequence). Losses at the gene ends were 1 base for V and 1 base for J; bases not matched to a gene: 6. The CDR3 nucleotides read TGTGCCACCAGCAGAGCTCCTAGCGGGAGGCTATCCTACAATGAGCAGTTCTTC. Translating it yields CATSRAPSGRLSYNEQFF.

Worth noting for this clonotype: Germline and junction disagree at one end, which may indicate a read error. The chain joins TRBV18 to TRBJ1-3, with D maybe TRBD1 (5 bases). This CDR3 has 16 amino acids. The germline CDR1 and CDR2 sequences are KGHSH and LQKENI. The CDR3 nucleotides read TGTGCCAGCTCACCTATCGGAGGGGAAGCTGGAAACACCATAAATTTT. Amino acid sequence: CASSPIGGEAGNTINF.

This clonotype is medium-sized within its sample. The genes are TRBV9 and TRBJ2-5; 12 nucleotides match TRBD2. Germline assignment: CDR1 SGDLS and CDR2 YYNGEE. The CDR3 contains 14 residues. The V segment lost 2 bases and the J segment 5 bases; nucleotides outside the gene matches: 1. The CDR3, as DNA: TGTGCCAGCAGCGTTGGACTAGCGGGGGAGACCCAGTACTTC. This sequence encodes CASSVGLAGETQYF.

This clonotype has a count of ten or more. The J gene is TRBJ1-5, the V gene TRBV6-2 or TRBV6-3; maybe TRBD1 (5 bases). Trimming left V 5 bases short and J 5 bases short, with 10 bases between. Germline CDR1 MNHEY, CDR2 SVGEGT. The CDR3 is made up of 13 amino acids. CDR3 sequence reads: CASSRGKDQPQHF. The CDR3 DNA is TGTGCCAGCAGTAGGGGAAAAGATCAGCCCCAGCATTTT.

The chain uses TRBV6-5 and TRBJ1-5, with TRBD1 matching 10 bases. Germline V gene sequence: CDR1 MNHEY, CDR2 SVGAGI. V gave up 6 bases and J gave up 6 bases; unmatched junction bases: 5. This CDR3 comprises 14 residues. The CDR3 DNA reads TGTGCCAGCAGGGCGACAGGGGGCGGTCAGCCCCAGCATTTT. Encoded protein: CASRATGGGQPQHF.

By share, this clonotype ranks as medium-sized (0.01 to 0.1%). In nucleotides, the CDR3 is TGTGCCACCAGTGATTCCGGGACAGGACATGGCTACACCTTC. It codes for CATSDSGTGHGYTF. V gene TRBV24-1 combines with J gene TRBJ1-2; 8 bases align to TRBD1. V lost 2 bases and J lost 6; bases outside the gene matches: 4. Looked up from germline, CDR1 is KGHDR and CDR2 is SFDVKD. There are 14 residues in the CDR3.

This clonotype is labeled medium-sized (0.01 to 0.1%). V is TRBV20-1 and J is TRBJ2-7; 14 nucleotides agree with TRBD2. Losses at the gene ends were 4 bases for V and 6 bases for J; bases not matched to a gene: 14. The CDR3 length is 17 residues. Germline V gives CDR1 DFQATT, CDR2 SNEGSKA (reference sequence). The CDR3 nucleotides are TGCAGTGCTAAAGCCGGGACTAGCGGGAGTATTAGGGCCGAGCAGTACTTC. Translation: CSAKAGTSGSIRAEQYF.